This paragraph covers one TCR beta chain sequence. Its antigen target is currently unknown. There are no base qualities to consult, and no much larger clone falls within one base. Sequences MDHEN (CDR1) and SYDVKM (CDR2) are obtained from the germline V gene. Inclusive of the bounding cysteine and phenylalanine, the CDR3 is 14 residues long. This entry keeps only the CDR3 DNA: 42 bases, framed from base 1. The germline ends are 13 bases apart after V is trimmed by 4 bases and J by 3 bases. RNA was extracted with the RNeasy kit and 0.5 to 1 ug was reverse transcribed using random hexamers. The immunoSEQ multiplex PCR assay, covering 54 Vbeta and 13 Jbeta segments, was used to amplify TCR beta CDR3 regions. Bias from PCR amplification was corrected by using a synthetic template baseline for primer optimization and for computational correction. For the original study's pipeline: Only productive sequences were kept, with reads annotated to V, D and J genes according to IMGT and analyzed in immunoSEQ Analyzer. Clonality was computed as one minus Shannon entropy normalized by log2 of the number of productive unique sequences. Public and private clones were assessed among the 100 most prevalent clones of each patient and control. A clone was defined as Susac-specific if it was absent from the healthy and MS cohorts, from more than 850 published viral clones and from other ImmuneACCESS disease sequences. The public reads were run again by TCRdb, first through fastp at Q25 and then through MiXCR, and only productive beta chains were kept. Entries are consolidated by CDR3 protein sequence, retaining the most common genes and DNA. Clone size and V and J calls follow TCRdb, not the original study. The sample contains 150,000 to 200,000 distinct CDR3 sequences, approximately 93% of them found a single time. The top ten hold roughly 0.098% of the sample.

This specimen comes from a study of CD8 T cells in Susac syndrome (dated by TCRdb to about 2019). Notes on the research overall: Repertoire sequencing was used to test whether CD8+ T cell activation and differentiation in Susac syndrome was antigen driven.

General conclusions and limits of the study: The number of individuals in the TCR sequencing and HLA analysis was recognized as being relatively small.

Peripheral blood CD8+ and CD4+ T cells from healthy donors, Susac syndrome patients and multiple sclerosis patients were profiled using high-throughput TCR beta sequencing. The multiple sclerosis controls were treatment-naive patients who had stable or active relapsing-remitting disease and met the revised McDonald criteria. Bulk CD8+ and CD4+ T cells were purified by magnetic negative isolation, while CD8+ TEMRA cells were enriched using FACS. Blood was collected in EDTA tubes and processed within 24 hours, with PBMCs isolated through density gradient centrifugation. PBMCs intended for TCR sequencing were cryopreserved in liquid nitrogen and were subsequently thawed in a 37 degrees C water bath. Purity of sorted or isolated CD4+, CD8+ and CD8+ TEMRA cells was at least 90%.

This sequence originates from a human donor with multiple sclerosis. This chain joins TRBV28 to TRBJ2-7, with the D segment identity uncertain. Material for sequencing was CD4+ T cells from PBMCs. The nucleotide sequence reads TGTGCCAGCAGTTCCCCACTACCTGGCTACGAGCAGTACTTC. This encodes CASSSPLPGYEQYF. With the portions outside the CDR3 filled from the reference TRBV28 and TRBJ2-7 genes, the complete variable region becomes DVKVTQSSRYLVKRTGEKVFLECVQDMDHENMFWYRQDPGLGLRLIYFSYDVKMKEKGDIPEGYSVSREKKERFSLILESASTNQTSMYLCASSSPLPGYEQYFGPGTRLTVT.